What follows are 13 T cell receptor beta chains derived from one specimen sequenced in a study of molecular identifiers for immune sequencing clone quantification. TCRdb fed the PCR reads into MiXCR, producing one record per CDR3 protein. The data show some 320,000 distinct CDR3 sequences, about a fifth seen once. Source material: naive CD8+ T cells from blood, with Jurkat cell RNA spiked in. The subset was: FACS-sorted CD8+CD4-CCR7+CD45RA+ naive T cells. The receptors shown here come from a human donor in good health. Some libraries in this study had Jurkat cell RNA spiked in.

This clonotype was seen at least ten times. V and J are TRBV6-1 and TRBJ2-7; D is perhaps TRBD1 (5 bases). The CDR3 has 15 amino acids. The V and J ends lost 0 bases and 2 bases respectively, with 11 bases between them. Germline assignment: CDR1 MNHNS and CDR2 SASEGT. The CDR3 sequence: CASSEASTGTYEQYF. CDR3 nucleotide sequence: TGTGCCAGCAGTGAAGCTTCTACAGGTACCTACGAGCAGTACTTC.

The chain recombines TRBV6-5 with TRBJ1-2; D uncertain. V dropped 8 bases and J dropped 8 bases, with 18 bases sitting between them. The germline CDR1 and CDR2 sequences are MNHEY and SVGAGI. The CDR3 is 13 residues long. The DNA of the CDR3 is TGTGCCAGCGAGACGTCAAGAGAGAAAGGCTACACCTTC. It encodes CASETSREKGYTF.

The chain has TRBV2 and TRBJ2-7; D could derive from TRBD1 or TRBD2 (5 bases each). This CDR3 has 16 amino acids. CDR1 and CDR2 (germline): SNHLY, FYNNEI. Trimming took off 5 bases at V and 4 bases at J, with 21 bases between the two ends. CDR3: CASSKPGAKLSYEQYF. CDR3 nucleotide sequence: TGTGCCAGCAGTAAACCCGGGGCTAAGTTATCTTACGAGCAGTACTTC.

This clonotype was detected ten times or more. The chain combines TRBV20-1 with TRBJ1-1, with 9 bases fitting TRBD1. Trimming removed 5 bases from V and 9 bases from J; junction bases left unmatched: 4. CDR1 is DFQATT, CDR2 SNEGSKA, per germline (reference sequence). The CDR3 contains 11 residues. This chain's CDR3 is CSAGQGIKAFF. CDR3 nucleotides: TGCAGTGCTGGACAGGGGATCAAAGCTTTCTTT.

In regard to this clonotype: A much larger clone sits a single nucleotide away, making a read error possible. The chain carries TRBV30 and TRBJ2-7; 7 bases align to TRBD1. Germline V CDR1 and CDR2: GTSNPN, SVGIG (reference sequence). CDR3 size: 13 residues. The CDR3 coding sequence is TGTGCCTCCAATTTACGGGACAGCTACGAGCAGGACTTC. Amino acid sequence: CASNLRDSYEQDF.

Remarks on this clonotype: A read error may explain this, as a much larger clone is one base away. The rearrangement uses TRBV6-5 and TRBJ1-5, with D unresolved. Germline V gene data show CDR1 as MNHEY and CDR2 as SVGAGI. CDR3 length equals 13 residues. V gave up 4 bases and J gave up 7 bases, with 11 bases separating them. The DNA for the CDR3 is TGTGCCAGCAGTTTGGCCCAGAGCCAGCCCCAGCATTTT. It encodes CASSLAQSQPQHF.

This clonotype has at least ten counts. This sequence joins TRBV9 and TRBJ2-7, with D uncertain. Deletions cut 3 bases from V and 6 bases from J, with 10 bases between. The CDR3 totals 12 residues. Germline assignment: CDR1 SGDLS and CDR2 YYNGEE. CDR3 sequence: CASSDNNGEQYF. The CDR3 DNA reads TGTGCCAGCAGCGACAACAATGGCGAGCAGTACTTC.

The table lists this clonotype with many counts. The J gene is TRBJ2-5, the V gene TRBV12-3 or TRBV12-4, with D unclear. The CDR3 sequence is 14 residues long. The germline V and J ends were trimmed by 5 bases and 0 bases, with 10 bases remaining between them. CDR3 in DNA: TGTGCCAGCAGTCTGCAGATTAACCAAGAGACCCAGTACTTC. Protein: CASSLQINQETQYF.

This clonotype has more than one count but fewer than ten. For the CDR3, the DNA is TGTGCCAGCAGCCAATATAGACATACCCAAGAGACCCAGTACTTC. Amino acids: CASSQYRHTQETQYF. The V call is TRBV3-1, the J call TRBJ2-5, with D hard to call. CDR1 is LGHDT and CDR2 is YNNKEL in the germline V gene (reference sequence). The CDR3 has 15 amino acids. The V gene lost 2 bases and the J gene lost 1 base, with 11 bases spanning the gap.

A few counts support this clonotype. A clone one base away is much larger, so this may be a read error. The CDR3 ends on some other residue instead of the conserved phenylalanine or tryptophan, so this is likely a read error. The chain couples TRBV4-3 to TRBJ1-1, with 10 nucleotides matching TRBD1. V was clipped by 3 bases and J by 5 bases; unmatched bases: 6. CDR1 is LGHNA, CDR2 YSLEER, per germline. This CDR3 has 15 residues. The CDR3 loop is CASSQDRGSGTEAFS. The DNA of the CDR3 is TGCGCCAGCAGCCAGGACAGGGGGAGTGGAACTGAAGCTTTCTCT.

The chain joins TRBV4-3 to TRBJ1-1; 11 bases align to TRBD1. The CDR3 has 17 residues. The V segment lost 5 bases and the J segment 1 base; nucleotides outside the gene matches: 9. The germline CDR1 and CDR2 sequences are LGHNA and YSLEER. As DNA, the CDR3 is TGCGCCAGCAGCGCATGGACAGGGGGCGTTCGGAACACTGAAGCTTTCTTT. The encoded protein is CASSAWTGGVRNTEAFF.

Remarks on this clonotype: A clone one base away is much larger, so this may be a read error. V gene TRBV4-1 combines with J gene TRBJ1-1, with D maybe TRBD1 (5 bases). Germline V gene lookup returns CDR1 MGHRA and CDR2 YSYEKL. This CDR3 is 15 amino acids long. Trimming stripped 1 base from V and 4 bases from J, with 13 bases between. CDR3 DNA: TGCGCCAGCAGCCAAGGGCCACGGGGACTCACTGAAGCTTTCTTT. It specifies CASSQGPRGLTEAFF.

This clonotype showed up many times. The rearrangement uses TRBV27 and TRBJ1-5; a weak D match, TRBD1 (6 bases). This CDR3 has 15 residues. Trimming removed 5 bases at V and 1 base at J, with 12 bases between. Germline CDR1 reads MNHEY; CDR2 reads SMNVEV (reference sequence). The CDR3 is CASSHEGVSNQPQHF. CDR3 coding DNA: TGTGCCAGCAGTCACGAGGGGGTGAGCAATCAGCCCCAGCATTTT.